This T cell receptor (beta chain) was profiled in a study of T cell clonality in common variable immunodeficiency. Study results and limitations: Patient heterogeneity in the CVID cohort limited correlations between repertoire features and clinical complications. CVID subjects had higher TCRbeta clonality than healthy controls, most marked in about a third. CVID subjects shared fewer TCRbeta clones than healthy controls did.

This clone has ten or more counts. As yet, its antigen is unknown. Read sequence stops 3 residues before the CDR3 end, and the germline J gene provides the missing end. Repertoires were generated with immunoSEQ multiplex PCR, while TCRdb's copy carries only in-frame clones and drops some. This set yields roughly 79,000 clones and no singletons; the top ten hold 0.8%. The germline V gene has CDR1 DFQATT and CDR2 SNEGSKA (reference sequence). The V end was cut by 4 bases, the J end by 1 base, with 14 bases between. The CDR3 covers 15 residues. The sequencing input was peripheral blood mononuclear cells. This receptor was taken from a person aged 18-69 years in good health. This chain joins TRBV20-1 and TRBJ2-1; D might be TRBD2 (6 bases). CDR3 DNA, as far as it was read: TGCAGTGCTACCGGGAGCGGGTCTTCCTACAATGAG. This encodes CSATGSGSSYNE. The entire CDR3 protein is CSATGSGSSYNEQFF.